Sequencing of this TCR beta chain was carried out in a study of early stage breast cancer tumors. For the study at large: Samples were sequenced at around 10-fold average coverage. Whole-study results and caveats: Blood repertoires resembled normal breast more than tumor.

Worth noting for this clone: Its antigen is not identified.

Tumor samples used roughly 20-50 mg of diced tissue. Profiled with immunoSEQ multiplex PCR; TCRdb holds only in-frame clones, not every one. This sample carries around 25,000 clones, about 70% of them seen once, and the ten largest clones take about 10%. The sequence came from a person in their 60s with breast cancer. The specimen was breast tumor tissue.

CDR3 loop: CASSLQVGVGETQYF. CDR3 nucleotides: TGTGCCAGCAGCTTACAGGTGGGAGTCGGGGAGACCCAGTACTTC. The chain employs TRBV7-2 and TRBJ2-5; D may be TRBD2 (5 bases). The CDR3 length is 15 residues. Germline assignment: CDR1 SGHTA and CDR2 FQGNSA. V lost 2 bases to trimming and J lost 5 bases, with 15 bases between them.